The sequence of this TCR beta chain was determined in a study of cytomegalovirus exposure and HLA in healthy donors. CDR3 size: 13 residues. V lost 10 bases and J lost 5; bases outside the gene matches: 5. In germline, CDR1 is LNHDA, CDR2 SQIVND (reference sequence). 13 Jbeta primers and 60 Vbeta primers were used for the PCR. Method: immunoSEQ multiplex PCR; TCRdb's copy keeps in-frame clones and lacks some. The data contain over 150,000 clones, 83% of them singletons. J is TRBJ2-2 and V is TRBV19; 9 bases align to TRBD1. The sequenced sample consisted of PBMCs. The receptor was derived from a man aged 45-60 years in good health and CMV-seronegative. The CDR3 sequence: CATRTGVTGELFF. In DNA form, the CDR3 reads TGTGCCACCAGGACAGGGGTTACCGGGGAGCTGTTTTTT. Filled out from reference TRBV19 and TRBJ2-2, the complete variable domain reads DGGITQSPKYLFRKEGQNVTLSCEQNLNHDAMYWYRQDPGQGLRLIYYSQIVNDFQKGDIAEGYSVSREKKESFPLTVTSAQKNPTAFYLCATRTGVTGELFFGEGSRLTVL.